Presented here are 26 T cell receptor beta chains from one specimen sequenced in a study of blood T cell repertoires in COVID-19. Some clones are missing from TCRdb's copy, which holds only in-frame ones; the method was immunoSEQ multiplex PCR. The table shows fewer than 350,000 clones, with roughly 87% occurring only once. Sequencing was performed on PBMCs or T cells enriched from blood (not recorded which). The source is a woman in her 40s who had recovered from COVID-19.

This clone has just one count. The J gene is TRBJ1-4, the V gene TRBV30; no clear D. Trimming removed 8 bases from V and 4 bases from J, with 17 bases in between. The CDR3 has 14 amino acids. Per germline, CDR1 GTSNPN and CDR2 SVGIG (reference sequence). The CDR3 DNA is TGTGCCCGAGCGACGGGTCTCGGTAATGAAAAACTGTTTTTT. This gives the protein CARATGLGNEKLFF.

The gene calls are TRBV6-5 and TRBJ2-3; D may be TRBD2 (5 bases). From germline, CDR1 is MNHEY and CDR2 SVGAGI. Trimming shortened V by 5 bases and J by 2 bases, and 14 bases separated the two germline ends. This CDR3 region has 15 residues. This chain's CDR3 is CASSLTGGPTDTQYF. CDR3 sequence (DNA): TGTGCCAGCAGTCTTACTGGCGGGCCCACAGATACGCAGTATTTT.

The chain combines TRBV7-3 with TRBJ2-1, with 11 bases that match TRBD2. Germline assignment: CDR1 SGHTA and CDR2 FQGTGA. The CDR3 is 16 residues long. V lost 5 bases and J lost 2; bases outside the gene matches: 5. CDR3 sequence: CASSSLTSGTYNEQFF. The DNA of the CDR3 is TGTGCCAGCAGCAGTCTGACTAGCGGGACCTACAATGAGCAGTTCTTC.

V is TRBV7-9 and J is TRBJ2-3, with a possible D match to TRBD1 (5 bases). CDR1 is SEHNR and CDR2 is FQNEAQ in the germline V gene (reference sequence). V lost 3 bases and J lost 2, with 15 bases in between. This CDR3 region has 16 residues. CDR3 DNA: TGTGCCAGCAGCTTCTACAGGAGCCTCCACACAGATACGCAGTATTTT. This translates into CASSFYRSLHTDTQYF.

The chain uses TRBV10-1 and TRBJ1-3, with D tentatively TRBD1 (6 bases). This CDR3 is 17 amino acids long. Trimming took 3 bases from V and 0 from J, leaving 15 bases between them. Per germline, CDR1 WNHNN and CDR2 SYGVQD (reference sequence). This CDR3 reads CASSEVQGFFSGNTIYF. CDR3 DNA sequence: TGCGCCAGCAGTGAAGTACAGGGTTTTTTCTCTGGAAACACCATATATTTT.

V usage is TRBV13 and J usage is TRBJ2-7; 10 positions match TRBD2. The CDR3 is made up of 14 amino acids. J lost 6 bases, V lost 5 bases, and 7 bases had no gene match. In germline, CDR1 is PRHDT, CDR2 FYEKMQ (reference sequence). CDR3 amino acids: CASSISGRIVEQYF. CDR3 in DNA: TGTGCCAGCAGCATTAGCGGGAGGATAGTCGAGCAGTACTTC. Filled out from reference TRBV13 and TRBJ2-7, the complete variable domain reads AAGVIQSPRHLIKEKRETATLKCYPIPRHDTVYWYQQGPGQDPQFLISFYEKMQSDKGSIPDRFSAQQFSDYHSELNMSSLELGDSALYFCASSISGRIVEQYFGPGTRLTVT.

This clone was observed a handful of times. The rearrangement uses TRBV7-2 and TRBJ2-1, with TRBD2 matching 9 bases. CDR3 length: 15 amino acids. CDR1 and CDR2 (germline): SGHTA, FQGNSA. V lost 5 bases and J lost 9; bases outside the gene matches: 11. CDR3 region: CASSPWVAGVTEQFF. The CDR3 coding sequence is TGTGCCAGCAGCCCGTGGGTAGCGGGAGTTACTGAGCAGTTCTTC.

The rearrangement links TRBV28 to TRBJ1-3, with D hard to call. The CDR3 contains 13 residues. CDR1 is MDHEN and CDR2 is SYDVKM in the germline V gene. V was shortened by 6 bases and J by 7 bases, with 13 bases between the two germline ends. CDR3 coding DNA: TGTGCCAGCAGCCCTAACAGACGGAACACCATATATTTT. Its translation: CASSPNRRNTIYF. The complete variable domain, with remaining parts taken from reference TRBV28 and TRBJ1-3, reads DVKVTQSSRYLVKRTGEKVFLECVQDMDHENMFWYRQDPGLGLRLIYFSYDVKMKEKGDIPEGYSVSREKKERFSLILESASTNQTSMYLCASSPNRRNTIYFGEGSWLTVV.

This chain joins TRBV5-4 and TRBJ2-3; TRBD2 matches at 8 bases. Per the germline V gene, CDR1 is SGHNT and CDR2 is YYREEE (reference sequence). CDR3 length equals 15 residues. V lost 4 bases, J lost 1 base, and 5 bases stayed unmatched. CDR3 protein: CASSAGLVGTDTQYF. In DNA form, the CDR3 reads TGTGCCAGCAGCGCGGGACTAGTAGGCACAGATACGCAGTATTTT. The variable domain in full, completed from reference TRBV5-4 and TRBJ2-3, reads ETGVTQSPTHLIKTRGQQVTLRCSSQSGHNTVSWYQQALGQGPQFIFQYYREEENGRGNFPPRFSGLQFPNYSSELNVNALELDDSALYLCASSAGLVGTDTQYFGPGTRLTVL.

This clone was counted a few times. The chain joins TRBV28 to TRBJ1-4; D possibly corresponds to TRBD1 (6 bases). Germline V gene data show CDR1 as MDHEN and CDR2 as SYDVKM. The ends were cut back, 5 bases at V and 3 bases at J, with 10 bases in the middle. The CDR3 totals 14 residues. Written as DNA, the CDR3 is TGTGCCAGCAGTATACAGGGCTCTAATGAAAAACTGTTTTTT. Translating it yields CASSIQGSNEKLFF.

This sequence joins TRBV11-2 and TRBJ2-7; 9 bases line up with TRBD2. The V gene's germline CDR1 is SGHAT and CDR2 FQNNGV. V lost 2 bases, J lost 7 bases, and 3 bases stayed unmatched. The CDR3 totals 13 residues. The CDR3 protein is CASSLNSGREQYF. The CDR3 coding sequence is TGTGCCAGCAGCTTAAATAGCGGGAGAGAGCAGTACTTC.

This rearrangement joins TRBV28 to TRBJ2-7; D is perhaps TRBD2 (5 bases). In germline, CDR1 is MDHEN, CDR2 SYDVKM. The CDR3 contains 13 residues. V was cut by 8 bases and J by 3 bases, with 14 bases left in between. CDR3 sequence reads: CASAGPGGYEQYF. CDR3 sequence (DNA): TGTGCCAGCGCCGGGCCCGGAGGCTACGAGCAGTACTTC.

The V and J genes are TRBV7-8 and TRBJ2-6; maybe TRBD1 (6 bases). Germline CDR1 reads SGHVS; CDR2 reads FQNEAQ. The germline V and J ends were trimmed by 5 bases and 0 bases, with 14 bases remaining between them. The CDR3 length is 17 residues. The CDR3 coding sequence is TGTGCCAGCAGCCTCTTTCAGGGGAACTCTGGGGCCAACGTCCTGACTTTC. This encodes CASSLFQGNSGANVLTF.

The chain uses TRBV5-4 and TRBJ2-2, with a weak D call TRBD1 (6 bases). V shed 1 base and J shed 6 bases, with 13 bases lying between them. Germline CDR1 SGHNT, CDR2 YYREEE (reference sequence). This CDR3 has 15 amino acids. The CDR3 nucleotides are TGTGCCAGCAGCTTGAGGGAAGCAGGGGCCGGGGAGCTGTTTTTT. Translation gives CASSLREAGAGELFF.

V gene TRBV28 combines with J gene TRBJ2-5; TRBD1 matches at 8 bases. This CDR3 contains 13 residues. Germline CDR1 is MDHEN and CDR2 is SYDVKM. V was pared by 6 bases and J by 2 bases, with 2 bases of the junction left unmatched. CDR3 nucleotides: TGTGCCAGCAGGGACAGGGCGCAAGAGACCCAGTACTTC. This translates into CASRDRAQETQYF.

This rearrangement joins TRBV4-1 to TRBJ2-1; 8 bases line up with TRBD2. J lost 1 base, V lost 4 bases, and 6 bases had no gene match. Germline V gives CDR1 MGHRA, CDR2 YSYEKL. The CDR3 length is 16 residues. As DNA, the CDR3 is TGCGCCAGCAGCCTTATAAGCGGGAGTTCCTACAATGAGCAGTTCTTC. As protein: CASSLISGSSYNEQFF.

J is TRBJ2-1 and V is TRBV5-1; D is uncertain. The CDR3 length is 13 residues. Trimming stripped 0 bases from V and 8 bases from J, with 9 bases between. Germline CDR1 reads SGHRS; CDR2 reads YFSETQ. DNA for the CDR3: TGCGCCAGCAGCTTGGCCAGGCAGGATGAGCAGTTCTTC. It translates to CASSLARQDEQFF.

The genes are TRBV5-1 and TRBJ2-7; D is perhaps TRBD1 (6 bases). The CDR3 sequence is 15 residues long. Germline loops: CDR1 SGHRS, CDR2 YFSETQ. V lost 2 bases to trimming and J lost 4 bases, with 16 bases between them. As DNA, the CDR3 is TGCGCCAGCAGCTTACAGGGAGCCACCCTTTACGAGCAGTACTTC. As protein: CASSLQGATLYEQYF. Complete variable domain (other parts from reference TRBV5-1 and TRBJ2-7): KAGVTQTPRYLIKTRGQQVTLSCSPISGHRSVSWYQQTPGQGLQFLFEYFSETQRNKGNFPGRFSGRQFSNSRSEMNVSTLELGDSALYLCASSLQGATLYEQYFGPGTRLTVT.

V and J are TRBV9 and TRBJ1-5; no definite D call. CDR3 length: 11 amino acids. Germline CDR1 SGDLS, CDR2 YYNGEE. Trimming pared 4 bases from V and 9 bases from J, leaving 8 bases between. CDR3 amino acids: CASSPVPPQHF. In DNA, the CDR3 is TGTGCCAGCAGCCCTGTCCCGCCCCAGCATTTT. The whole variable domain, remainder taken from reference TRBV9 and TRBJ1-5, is DSGVTQTPKHLITATGQRVTLRCSPRSGDLSVYWYQQSLDQGLQFLIQYYNGEERAKGNILERFSAQQFPDLHSELNLSSLELGDSALYFCASSPVPPQHFGDGTRLSIL.

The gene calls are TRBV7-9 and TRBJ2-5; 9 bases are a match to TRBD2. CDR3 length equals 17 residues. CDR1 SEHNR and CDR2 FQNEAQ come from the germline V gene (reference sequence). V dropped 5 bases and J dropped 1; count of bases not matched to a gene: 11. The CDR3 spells CASSRGLAGFLQETQYF. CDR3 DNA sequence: TGTGCCAGCAGCCGGGGGCTAGCGGGATTCCTCCAAGAGACCCAGTACTTC.

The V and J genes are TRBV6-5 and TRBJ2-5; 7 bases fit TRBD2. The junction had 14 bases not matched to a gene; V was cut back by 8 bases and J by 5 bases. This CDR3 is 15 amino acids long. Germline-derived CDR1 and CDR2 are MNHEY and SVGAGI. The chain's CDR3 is CASRGVGEIRETQYF. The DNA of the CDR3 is TGTGCCAGCCGGGGGGTTGGAGAGATAAGGGAGACCCAGTACTTC.

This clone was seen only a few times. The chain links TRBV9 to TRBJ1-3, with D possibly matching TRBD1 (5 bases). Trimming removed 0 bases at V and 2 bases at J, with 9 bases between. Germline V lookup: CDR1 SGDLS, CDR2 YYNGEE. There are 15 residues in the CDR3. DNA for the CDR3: TGTGCCAGCAGCGTAGCATTGACAGCTGGAAACACCATATATTTT. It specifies CASSVALTAGNTIYF.

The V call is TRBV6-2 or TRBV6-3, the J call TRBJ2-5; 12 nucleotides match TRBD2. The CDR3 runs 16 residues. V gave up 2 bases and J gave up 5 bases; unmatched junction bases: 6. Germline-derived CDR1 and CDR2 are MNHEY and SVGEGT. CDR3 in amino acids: CASSYEASGRVETQYF. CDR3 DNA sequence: TGTGCCAGCAGTTACGAGGCTAGCGGGAGGGTGGAGACCCAGTACTTC.

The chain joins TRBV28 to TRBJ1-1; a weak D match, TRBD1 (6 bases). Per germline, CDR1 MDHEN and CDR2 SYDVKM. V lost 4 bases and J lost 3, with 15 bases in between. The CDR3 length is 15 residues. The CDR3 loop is CASSSYRSGDTEAFF. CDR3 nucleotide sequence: TGTGCCAGCAGTTCGTACAGATCAGGGGACACTGAAGCTTTCTTT.

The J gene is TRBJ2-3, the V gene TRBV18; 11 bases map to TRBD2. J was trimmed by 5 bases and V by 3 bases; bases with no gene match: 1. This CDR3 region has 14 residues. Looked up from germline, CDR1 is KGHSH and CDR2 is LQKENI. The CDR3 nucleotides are TGTGCCAGCTCACCTGGGACTAGCGGAGATACGCAGTATTTT. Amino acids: CASSPGTSGDTQYF.

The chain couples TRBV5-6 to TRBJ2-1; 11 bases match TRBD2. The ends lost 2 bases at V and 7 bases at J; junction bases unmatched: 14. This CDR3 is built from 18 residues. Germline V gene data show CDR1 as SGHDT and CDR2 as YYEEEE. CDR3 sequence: CASSFLRIAGGRGNEQFF. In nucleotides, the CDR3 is TGTGCCAGCAGCTTTCTCCGCATAGCGGGAGGGCGTGGGAATGAGCAGTTCTTC.